The 12 T cell receptor beta chains reported below all come from one sample, sequenced in a study of cytomegalovirus exposure and HLA in healthy donors. The PCR contained 60 Vbeta and 13 Jbeta primers. TCRdb keeps only in-frame clones here, not all; method: immunoSEQ multiplex PCR. The table shows some 85,000 clones, with 65% to 85% occurring only once. The source material was PBMCs. Receptors originate from a man younger than 35 in good health and CMV-seronegative.

This clone was detected a few times. V and J are TRBV4-1 and TRBJ2-5; D possibly corresponds to TRBD2 (6 bases). Trimming took off 4 bases at V and 5 bases at J, with 11 bases between the two ends. From germline, CDR1 is MGHRA and CDR2 YSYEKL. This CDR3 is 13 amino acids long. In DNA form, the CDR3 reads TGCGCCAGCAGCCGCCTTGGGGGGGAGACCCAGTACTTC. Its translation: CASSRLGGETQYF.

The rearrangement links TRBV5-4 to TRBJ2-5; a weak D match, TRBD2 (6 bases). Deletions cut 4 bases from V and 7 bases from J, with 20 bases between. Germline V gene data show CDR1 as SGHNT and CDR2 as YYREEE (reference sequence). CDR3 size: 15 residues. The chain's CDR3 is CASSRDGGRMGTQYF. DNA for the CDR3: TGTGCCAGCAGCCGGGACGGAGGGAGGATGGGGACCCAGTACTTC.

This chain's CDR3 is CASSFKTSGFYEQYF. CDR3 bases: TGTGCCAGTAGCTTTAAGACTAGCGGTTTTTACGAGCAGTACTTC. The V and J genes are TRBV19 and TRBJ2-7; TRBD2 matches 9 bases. V trimming: 6 bases; J trimming: 4 bases; junction bases outside the gene matches: 10. The CDR3 length is 15 residues. Looked up from germline, CDR1 is LNHDA and CDR2 is SQIVND (reference sequence).

The gene calls are TRBV27 and TRBJ2-3, with TRBD2 identical over 13 bases. CDR1 and CDR2 from the germline V gene are MNHEY and SMNVEV (reference sequence). V was pared by 8 bases and J by 0 bases, with 5 bases of the junction left unmatched. The length of the CDR3 is 16 residues. CDR3 in DNA: TGTGCCAGCTGGGGACTAGCGGGAACTAGCACAGATACGCAGTATTTT. It encodes CASWGLAGTSTDTQYF.

The count of this clone is one. The rearrangement joins TRBV5-1 to TRBJ1-1; no firm D call. Germline V gene lookup returns CDR1 SGHRS and CDR2 YFSETQ. This CDR3 has 13 amino acids. Trimming removed 4 bases at V and 4 bases at J, with 11 bases between. CDR3 nucleotide sequence: TGCGCCAGCAGCCAAGAGGGCAGCACTGAAGCTTTCTTT. Encoded protein: CASSQEGSTEAFF.

The J gene is TRBJ1-3, the V gene TRBV7-8; possibly TRBD1 for D (6 bases). CDR1 and CDR2 (germline): SGHVS, FQNEAQ. The CDR3 contains 15 residues. The germline V and J ends were trimmed by 4 bases and 7 bases, with 17 bases remaining between them. The DNA for the CDR3 is TGTGCCAGCAGCTCTGGCGTGACCAGGGGTAACACCATATATTTT. Amino acids: CASSSGVTRGNTIYF.

This clone has just one count. The chain couples TRBV5-1 to TRBJ2-2, with 8 bases lining up with TRBD1. V dropped 4 bases and J dropped 5; count of bases not matched to a gene: 7. CDR3 length equals 15 residues. Germline assignment: CDR1 SGHRS and CDR2 YFSETQ. The CDR3 protein is CASSPTTGATGELFF. The CDR3 DNA sequence: TGCGCCAGCAGCCCCACGACAGGGGCAACCGGGGAGCTGTTTTTT.

The rearrangement joins TRBV27 to TRBJ1-6; the D gene is possibly TRBD1 (6 bases). The CDR3 loop spans 20 amino acids. V was pared by 7 bases and J by 0 bases, with 25 bases between. Germline V gene sequence: CDR1 MNHEY, CDR2 SMNVEV (reference sequence). CDR3 coding DNA: TGTGCCAGCAAGAAGGGATCAACAGGGCCCGGTAGCTCCTATAATTCACCCCTCCACTTT. Protein product: CASKKGSTGPGSSYNSPLHF.

V is TRBV5-6 and J is TRBJ1-1; 8 bases are shared with TRBD1. The CDR3 loop spans 17 amino acids. The V gene's germline CDR1 is SGHDT and CDR2 YYEEEE. Trimming took 4 bases from V and 1 from J; bases not matched to a gene: 12. The CDR3 sequence: CASSPLPGQGRNTEAFF. CDR3 DNA sequence: TGTGCCAGCAGCCCCCTCCCAGGACAGGGAAGGAACACTGAAGCTTTCTTT.

The chain recombines TRBV9 with TRBJ2-1, with a tentative D call TRBD1 (6 bases). V was pared by 0 bases and J by 6 bases, with 13 bases between. This CDR3 spans 15 amino acids. From germline, CDR1 is SGDLS and CDR2 YYNGEE. Written as DNA, the CDR3 is TGTGCCAGCAGCGTAGCAGGGGTGGTTGGCAATGAGCAGTTCTTC. Its translation is CASSVAGVVGNEQFF.

The chain carries TRBV4-3 and TRBJ2-1; D not resolved. V gave up 0 bases and J gave up 10 bases, with 10 bases separating them. Germline V lookup: CDR1 LGHNA, CDR2 YSLEER. The CDR3 runs 13 residues. CDR3 loop: CASSQDFRREQFF. CDR3 bases: TGCGCCAGCAGCCAAGATTTCCGGCGGGAGCAGTTCTTC.

This clone was observed a few times. The chain combines TRBV5-6 with TRBJ1-5, with 12 bases fitting TRBD1. CDR3 length: 16 amino acids. Germline CDR1 is SGHDT and CDR2 is YYEEEE. Trimming took 2 bases from V and 7 from J; bases not matched to a gene: 7. The CDR3 sequence: CASSFQPGQGAQPQHF. CDR3 DNA sequence: TGTGCCAGCAGCTTCCAACCGGGACAGGGGGCGCAGCCCCAGCATTTT.